The source of this T cell receptor beta chain is a study of blood T cell repertoires in COVID-19. About the research overall: COVID-19 samples, acute and convalescent, were from the United States, Italy and Spain. PBMCs, B-cell-depleted T cells, or T cells were the source of the cDNA or gDNA that made up the material.

CDR1 is SGHAT, CDR2 FQNNGV, per germline. The CDR3 spans 17 residues. Losses at the gene ends were 4 bases for V and 5 bases for J; bases not matched to a gene: 11. This clone is a singleton in its sample. Authors' analysis steps: By means of reference gene primer amplification, nucleated cell counts were estimated. Clones were sequenced by immunoSEQ multiplex PCR, and TCRdb holds only the in-frame ones, with some missing. V, J and clone size are those of that table, while D and trimming were read from the DNA. The sample records about 42,000 clones, 90% being singletons. The origin of this receptor is a man in his fifties with active COVID-19. Sequencing was performed on peripheral blood. The chain joins TRBV11-2 to TRBJ2-5; 12 bases map to TRBD1. In DNA, the CDR3 is TGTGCCAGCAGCTCCTCCTCCGGGACAGGGGGCTCTGAGACCCAGTACTTC. This encodes CASSSSSGTGGSETQYF.